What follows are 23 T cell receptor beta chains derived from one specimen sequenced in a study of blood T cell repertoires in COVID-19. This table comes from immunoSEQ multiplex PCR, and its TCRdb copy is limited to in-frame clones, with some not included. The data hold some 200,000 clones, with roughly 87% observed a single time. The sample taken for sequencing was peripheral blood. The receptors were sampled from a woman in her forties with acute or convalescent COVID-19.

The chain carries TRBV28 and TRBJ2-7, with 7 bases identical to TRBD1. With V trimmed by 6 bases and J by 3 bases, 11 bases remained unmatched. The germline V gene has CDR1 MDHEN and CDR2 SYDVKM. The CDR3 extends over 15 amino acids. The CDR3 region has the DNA TGTGCCAGCAGCCCGCTACCGGGACAGTTCTACGAGCAGTACTTC. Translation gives CASSPLPGQFYEQYF.

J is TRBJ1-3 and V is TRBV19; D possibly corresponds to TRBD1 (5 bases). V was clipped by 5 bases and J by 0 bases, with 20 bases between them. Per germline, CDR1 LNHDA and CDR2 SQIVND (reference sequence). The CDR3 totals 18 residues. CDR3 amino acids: CASSRWGPDSISGNTIYF. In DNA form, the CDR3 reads TGTGCCAGTAGTCGATGGGGCCCCGACTCCATCTCTGGAAACACCATATATTTT. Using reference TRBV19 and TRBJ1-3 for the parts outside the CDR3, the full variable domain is DGGITQSPKYLFRKEGQNVTLSCEQNLNHDAMYWYRQDPGQGLRLIYYSQIVNDFQKGDIAEGYSVSREKKESFPLTVTSAQKNPTAFYLCASSRWGPDSISGNTIYFGEGSWLTVV.

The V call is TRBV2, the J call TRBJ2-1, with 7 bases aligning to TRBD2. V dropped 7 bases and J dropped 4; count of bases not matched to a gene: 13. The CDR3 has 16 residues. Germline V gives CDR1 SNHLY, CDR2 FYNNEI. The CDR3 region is CASTPIGGGYYNEQFF. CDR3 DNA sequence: TGTGCCAGCACTCCCATTGGCGGGGGATATTACAATGAGCAGTTCTTC.

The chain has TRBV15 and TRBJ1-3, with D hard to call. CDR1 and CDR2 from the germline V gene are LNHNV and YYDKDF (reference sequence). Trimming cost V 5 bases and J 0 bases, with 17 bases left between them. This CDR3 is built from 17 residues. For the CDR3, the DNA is TGTGCCACCAGCGCCGGGAGCCTAACTTACTCTGGAAACACCATATATTTT. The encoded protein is CATSAGSLTYSGNTIYF.

This chain's CDR3 is CASRSGTTSNQPQHF. CDR3 DNA sequence: TGTGCCAGCAGATCCGGGACAACTAGCAATCAGCCCCAGCATTTT. The genes are TRBV28 and TRBJ1-5; maybe TRBD1 (6 bases). The germline V gene encodes CDR1 MDHEN and CDR2 SYDVKM. Trimming cost V 6 bases and J 0 bases, with 12 bases left between them. There are 15 residues in the CDR3.

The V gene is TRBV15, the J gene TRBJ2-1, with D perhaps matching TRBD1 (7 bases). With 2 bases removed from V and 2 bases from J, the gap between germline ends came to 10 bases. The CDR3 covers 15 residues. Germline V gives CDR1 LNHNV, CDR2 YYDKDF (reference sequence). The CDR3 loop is CATSRQGGPYNEQFF. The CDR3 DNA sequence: TGTGCCACCAGCAGACAGGGGGGCCCCTACAATGAGCAGTTCTTC.

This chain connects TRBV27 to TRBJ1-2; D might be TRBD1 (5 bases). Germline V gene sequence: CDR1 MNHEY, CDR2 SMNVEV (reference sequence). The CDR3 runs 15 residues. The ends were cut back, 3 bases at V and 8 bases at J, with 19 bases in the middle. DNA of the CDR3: TGTGCCAGCAGTTTCCTTATGGGCAGGGTTGACGGCTACACCTTC. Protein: CASSFLMGRVDGYTF.

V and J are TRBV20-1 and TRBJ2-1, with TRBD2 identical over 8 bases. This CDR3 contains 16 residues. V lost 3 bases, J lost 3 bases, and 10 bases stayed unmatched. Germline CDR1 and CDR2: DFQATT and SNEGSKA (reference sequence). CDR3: CSASSRAGENYNEQFF. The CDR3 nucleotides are TGCAGTGCTAGTTCAAGAGCGGGAGAGAACTACAATGAGCAGTTCTTC.

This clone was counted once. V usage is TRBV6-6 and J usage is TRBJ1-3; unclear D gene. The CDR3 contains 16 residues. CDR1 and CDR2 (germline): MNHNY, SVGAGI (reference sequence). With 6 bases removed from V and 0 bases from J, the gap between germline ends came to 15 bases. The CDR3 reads CASSKPSGNSGNTIYF. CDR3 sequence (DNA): TGTGCCAGCAGCAAACCCTCGGGGAACTCTGGAAACACCATATATTTT.

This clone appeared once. This CDR3 reads CASSPTGSTDTQYF. The DNA for the CDR3 is TGTGCCAGCAGTCCCACCGGTAGCACAGATACGCAGTATTTT. This chain connects TRBV9 to TRBJ2-3; D is uncertain. Germline V CDR1 and CDR2: SGDLS, YYNGEE. The CDR3 runs to 14 residues. Trimming took off 5 bases at V and 0 bases at J, with 10 bases between the two ends.

The CDR3 loop reads CASSADRQGNQPQHF. The DNA of the CDR3 is TGTGCCAGCAGCGCCGATCGACAGGGGAATCAGCCCCAGCATTTT. The rearrangement joins TRBV9 to TRBJ1-5; 8 nucleotides line up with TRBD1. Looked up from germline, CDR1 is SGDLS and CDR2 is YYNGEE. Trimming cost V 3 bases and J 4 bases; bases outside gene matches: 6. This CDR3 has 15 amino acids.

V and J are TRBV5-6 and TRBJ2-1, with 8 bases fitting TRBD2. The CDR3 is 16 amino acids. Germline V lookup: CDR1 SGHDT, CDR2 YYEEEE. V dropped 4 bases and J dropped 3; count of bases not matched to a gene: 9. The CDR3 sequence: CASSATRGVIYNEQFF. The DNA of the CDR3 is TGTGCCAGCAGCGCCACGCGGGGGGTAATCTACAATGAGCAGTTCTTC.

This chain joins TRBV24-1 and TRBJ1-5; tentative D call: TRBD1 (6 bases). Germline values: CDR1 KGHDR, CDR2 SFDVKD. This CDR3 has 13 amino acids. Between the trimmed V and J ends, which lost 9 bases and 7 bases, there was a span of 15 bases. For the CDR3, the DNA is TGTGCCACCGCGGGGGGCGCGGGCCAGCCCCAGCATTTT. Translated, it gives CATAGGAGQPQHF.

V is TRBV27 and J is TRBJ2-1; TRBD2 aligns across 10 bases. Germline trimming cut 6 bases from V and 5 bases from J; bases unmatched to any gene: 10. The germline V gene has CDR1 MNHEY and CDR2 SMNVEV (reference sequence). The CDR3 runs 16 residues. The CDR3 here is CASSQSGRAGNNEQFF. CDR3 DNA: TGTGCCAGCAGCCAGAGCGGGAGGGCTGGCAACAATGAGCAGTTCTTC.

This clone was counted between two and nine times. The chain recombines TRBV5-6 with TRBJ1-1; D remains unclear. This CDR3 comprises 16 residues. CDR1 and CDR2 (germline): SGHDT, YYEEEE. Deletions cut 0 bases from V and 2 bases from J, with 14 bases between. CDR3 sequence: CASSLELEGPNTEAFF. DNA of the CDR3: TGTGCCAGCAGCTTGGAGCTGGAGGGTCCTAACACTGAAGCTTTCTTT.

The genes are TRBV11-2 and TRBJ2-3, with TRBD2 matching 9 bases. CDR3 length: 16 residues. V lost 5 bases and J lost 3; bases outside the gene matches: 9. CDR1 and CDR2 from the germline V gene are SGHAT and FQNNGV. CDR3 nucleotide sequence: TGTGCCAGCAGCAAACGAATAGCGGGAGAGACAGATACGCAGTATTTT. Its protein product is CASSKRIAGETDTQYF. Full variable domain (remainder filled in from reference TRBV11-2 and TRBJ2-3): EAGVAQSPRYKIIEKRQSVAFWCNPISGHATLYWYQQILGQGPKLLIQFQNNGVVDDSQLPKDRFSAERLKGVDSTLKIQPAKLEDSAVYLCASSKRIAGETDTQYFGPGTRLTVL.

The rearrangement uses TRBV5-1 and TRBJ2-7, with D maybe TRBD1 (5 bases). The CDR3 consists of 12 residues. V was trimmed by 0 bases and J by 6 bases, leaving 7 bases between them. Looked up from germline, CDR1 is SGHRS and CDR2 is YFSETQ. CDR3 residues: CASSLVQGEQYF. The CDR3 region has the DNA TGCGCCAGCAGCTTGGTGCAGGGCGAGCAGTACTTC.

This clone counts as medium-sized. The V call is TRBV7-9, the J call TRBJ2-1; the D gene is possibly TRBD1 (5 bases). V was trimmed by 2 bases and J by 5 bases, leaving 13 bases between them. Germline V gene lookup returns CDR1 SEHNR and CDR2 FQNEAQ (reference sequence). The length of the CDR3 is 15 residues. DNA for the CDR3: TGTGCCAGCAGCTTAACAGGACCAGGCGACAATGAGCAGTTCTTC. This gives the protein CASSLTGPGDNEQFF.

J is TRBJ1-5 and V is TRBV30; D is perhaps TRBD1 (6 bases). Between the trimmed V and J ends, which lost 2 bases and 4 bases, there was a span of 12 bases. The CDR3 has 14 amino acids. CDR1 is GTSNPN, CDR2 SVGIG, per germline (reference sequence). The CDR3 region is CAWSLDRLNQPQHF. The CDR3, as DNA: TGTGCCTGGAGTTTGGACAGACTGAATCAGCCCCAGCATTTT.

In DNA form, the CDR3 reads TGTGCCAGCAGCTTAGGACTTACTCCCTACGAGCAGTACTTC. Protein: CASSLGLTPYEQYF. The chain recombines TRBV7-9 with TRBJ2-7, with D uncertain. CDR1 is SEHNR, CDR2 FQNEAQ, per germline (reference sequence). V was pared by 1 base and J by 2 bases, with 9 bases between. The CDR3 is made up of 14 amino acids.

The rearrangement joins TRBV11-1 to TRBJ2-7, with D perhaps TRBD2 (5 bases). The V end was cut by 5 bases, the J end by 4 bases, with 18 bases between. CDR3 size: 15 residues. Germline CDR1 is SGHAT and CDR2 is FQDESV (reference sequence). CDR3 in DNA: TGTGCCAGCAGCCCAGGAGGTCGCGGTCGGTACGAGCAGTACTTC. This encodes CASSPGGRGRYEQYF.

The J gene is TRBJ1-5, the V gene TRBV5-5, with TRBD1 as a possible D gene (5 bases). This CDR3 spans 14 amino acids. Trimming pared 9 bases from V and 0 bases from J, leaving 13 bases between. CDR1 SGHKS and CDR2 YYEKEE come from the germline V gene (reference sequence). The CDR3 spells CATGEWDSNQPQHF. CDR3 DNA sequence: TGTGCCACGGGGGAGTGGGATAGCAATCAGCCCCAGCATTTT.

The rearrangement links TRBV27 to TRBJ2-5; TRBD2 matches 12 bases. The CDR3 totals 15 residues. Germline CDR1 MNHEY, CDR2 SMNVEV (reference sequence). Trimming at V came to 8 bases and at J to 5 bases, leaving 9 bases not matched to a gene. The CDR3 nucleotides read TGTGCCAGCGGCCCTAGCGGGAGGGCCTCTGAGACCCAGTACTTC. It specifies CASGPSGRASETQYF.